The entry below gives a single TCR beta chain sequence along with its context. Recovered status applied to Cohort 3 donors who had two consecutive negative PCRs. It also applied to those with clearance or with symptom resolution. CDR3 length: 14 amino acids. Germline assignment: CDR1 LNHNV and CDR2 YYDKDF (reference sequence). The ends lost 5 bases at V and 2 bases at J; junction bases unmatched: 5. The data were taken from a study of blood T cell repertoires in COVID-19. Study context: T cells, B-cell-depleted T cells, or PBMCs supplied cDNA or gDNA.

The data were produced by immunoSEQ multiplex PCR, yet TCRdb's version contains in-frame clones alone and is incomplete. This sample yields 190,000 or so clones, of which about 82% are seen a single time; about 9.7% belongs to the top ten. Sequencing input: PBMCs or T cells enriched from blood (not recorded which). The chain employs TRBV15 and TRBJ2-7; 8 bases match TRBD1. The receptor's source is a woman in her thirties who had recovered from COVID-19. DNA for the CDR3: TGTGCCACCAGCTTCCCAGGGGGCCCCTACGAGCAGTACTTC. The encoded protein is CATSFPGGPYEQYF.